This is a list of T cell receptor beta chains from one sample in a study of molecular identifiers for immune sequencing clone quantification. TCRdb re-called the PCR reads through MiXCR, storing one row per CDR3 protein. The sample shows approximately 550,000 distinct CDR3 sequences, 25% of them seen only once. The sequencing input was naive CD8+ T cells from blood, with Jurkat cell RNA spiked in. The origin of the receptors is a human donor in good health. Some libraries in this study had Jurkat cell RNA spiked in. Each CDR3 is given with its conserved first and last residue. The D gene is left open where the match is weak. Size is omitted from some rows. Given values are once, few, many or a class for expanded clones.

>TRBD1|few|TRBJ2-1|TRBV11-2
TGTGCCAGCAGCTTAGAGGGACAGGGGCCCCTTCTCTACAATGAGCAGTTCTTC
CASSLEGQGPLLYNEQFF
>TRBD2|-|TRBJ2-2|TRBV19
TGTGCCAGTAATCCGGGACTAGCGACCGGGGGGCTGCTTTTT
CASNPGLATGGLLF
>TRBD1|many|TRBJ1-1|TRBV6-2/TRBV6-3
TGTGCCTCCTTGCCGGGACAGGGCTCTGAAGCTTTCTTT
CASLPGQGSEAFF
>-|few|TRBJ2-1|TRBV30
TGTGCCTGGAGTGTACACAACAATGAGCAGTTCTTC
CAWSVHNNEQFF
>-|few|TRBJ2-2|TRBV7-9
TGTGCCAGCAGCTTTCCCAATCATAACACCGGGGAGCTGTTTTTT
CASSFPNHNTGELFF
>TRBD2|-|TRBJ2-7|TRBV28
TGTGCCAGCAGTCGGACTAGCGAATACGAGCAGTACTTC
CASSRTSEYEQYF
>TRBD2|many|TRBJ2-3|TRBV29-1
TGCAGCGTTGAAGATGAGAGCGGGGGGTTTTTTGGCACAGATACGCAGTATTTT
CSVEDESGGFFGTDTQYF
>-|many|TRBJ1-5|TRBV2
TGTGCCAGCGGAAGGGACCCCAATAGCAATCAGCCCCAGCATTTT
CASGRDPNSNQPQHF
>-|few|TRBJ1-1|TRBV19
TGTGCCAGTAGTATATCCAGACAGAAGGGGCCTGAAGCTTTCTTT
CASSISRQKGPEAFF
>-|few|TRBJ1-2|TRBV29-1
TGCAGCGTTGAAGCTCTTGACAGCCCGAACTATGGCTACACCTTC
CSVEALDSPNYGYTF
>-|-|TRBJ2-7|TRBV7-9
TGTGCCAGCAGCTTATCAGTAGGGGACAACGAGCAGTACTTC
CASSLSVGDNEQYF
>TRBD1|many|TRBJ1-1|TRBV29-1
TGCAGCGTTGACAGGGGGCTGTTTGAAGCTTTCTTT
CSVDRGLFEAFF
>TRBD1|-|TRBJ2-3|TRBV7-3
TGTGCCAGCAGTGAAGGCGTGACAGGGGGAGGGTTTTCAGATACGCAGTATTTT
CASSEGVTGGGFSDTQYF
>-|-|TRBJ2-1|TRBV5-1
TGCGCCAGCAGCTTGGAGGGGACAACGTACAATGAGCAGTTCTTC
CASSLEGTTYNEQFF
>-|few|TRBJ2-7|TRBV6-2/TRBV6-3
TGTGCCAGCAGTTACTCGTTTCAGGGGATTCCGTACTACGAGCAGTACTTC
CASSYSFQGIPYYEQYF
>TRBD1|many|TRBJ1-1|TRBV12-3/TRBV12-4
TGTGCCAGCAGTCCCGGGACAGGGAGGACTGAAGCTTTCTTT
CASSPGTGRTEAFF
>-|few|TRBJ2-7|TRBV14
TGTGCCAGCAGCCAAGATTTGACAGCCTACGAGCAGTACTTC
CASSQDLTAYEQYF
>-|-|TRBJ1-4|TRBV19
TGTGCCAGTAGTATTTTTTATCGGCAGAATGAAAAACTGTTTTTT
CASSIFYRQNEKLFF
>-|-|TRBJ1-5|TRBV2
TGTGCCAGCAGTGAAACAGGGATTCTTAGCAATCAGCCCCAGCATTTT
CASSETGILSNQPQHF
>TRBD1|-|TRBJ1-1|TRBV7-3
TGTGCCAGCAGCTTATGGCAGGGGGCGCCTGAAGCTTTCTTT
CASSLWQGAPEAFF
>TRBD2|-|TRBJ2-1|TRBV7-2
TGTGCCAGCAGCTTAGAGGTATTGTTTGGGACTAGCGTATACAATGAGCAGTTCTTC
CASSLEVLFGTSVYNEQFF
>TRBD1|-|TRBJ1-1|TRBV7-9
TGTGCCAGCAGCTTACTCCCTGACAGGGGTGACACTGAAGCTTTCTTT
CASSLLPDRGDTEAFF
>TRBD1|-|TRBJ2-3|TRBV2
TGTGCCAGCAGGGATGGGACAGGCTTTACGCAGTATTTT
CASRDGTGFTQYF
>-|many|TRBJ2-5|TRBV7-2
TGTGCCAGCAGCCTGGGAATGGGCCAAGAGACCCAGTACTTC
CASSLGMGQETQYF
>TRBD1|many|TRBJ2-7|TRBV20-1
TGCAGTGCTCCCAAAGACAGGGGGGTCTACGAGCAGTACTTC
CSAPKDRGVYEQYF
>TRBD1|many|TRBJ2-3|TRBV6-6
TGTGCCAGCACAGGGGGCCCGACAGATACGCAGTATTTT
CASTGGPTDTQYF
>-|few|TRBJ1-3|TRBV27
TGTGCCAGCAGTTTTGGCGTCGGACCTGGAAACACCATATATTTT
CASSFGVGPGNTIYF
>-|-|TRBJ2-1|TRBV6-2/TRBV6-3
TGTGCCAGCAATGACCACTCCTACAATGAGCAGTTCTTC
CASNDHSYNEQFF
>-|many|TRBJ1-1|TRBV9
TGTGCCAGCAGCGGAGGCGGTGAAGCTTTCTTT
CASSGGGEAFF
>-|-|TRBJ2-3|TRBV6-5
TGTGCCAGCAGTTCTCAAGGGCCAAGGGGCACAGATACGCAGTATTTT
CASSSQGPRGTDTQYF
>TRBD1|many|TRBJ2-3|TRBV11-2
TGTGCCAGCAGCTTCGGACAGGGGGCAGATACGCAGTATTTT
CASSFGQGADTQYF
>TRBD2|-|TRBJ2-1|TRBV9
TGTGCCAGCGCCCCGAGACTAGCGTGGAATGAGCAGTTCTTC
CASAPRLAWNEQFF
>TRBD2|many|TRBJ2-1|TRBV11-2
TGTGCCAGCAGCTTAGATCCTAGCGGGAACAATGAGCAGTTCTTC
CASSLDPSGNNEQFF
>TRBD2|-|TRBJ2-7|TRBV28
TGTGCCAGCACCGGGACTAGCGGAGCCCCCTACGAGCAGTACTTC
CASTGTSGAPYEQYF
>-|many|TRBJ2-1|TRBV24-1
TGTGCCACCAGTGATTTGGATGTCAATGAGCAGTTCTTC
CATSDLDVNEQFF
>-|few|TRBJ2-7|TRBV30
TGTGCCTGGAGTGGGGCAGCATCTTACGAGCAGTACTTC
CAWSGAASYEQYF
>-|-|TRBJ1-2|TRBV10-3
TGTGCCATCAGTGAGTCGTCAATCTATGGCTACACCTTC
CAISESSIYGYTF
>-|-|TRBJ1-2|TRBV7-3
TGTGCCAGCAGCTGGGACAAATTCTATGGCTACACCTTC
CASSWDKFYGYTF
>-|many|TRBJ2-7|TRBV6-5
TGTGCCAGCGGAGCCTACGAGCAGTACTTC
CASGAYEQYF
>-|-|TRBJ2-3|TRBV24-1
TGTGCCACCAGTGACTCCCAACAGGGATGGGGCACAGATACGCAGTATTTT
CATSDSQQGWGTDTQYF
>TRBD1|-|TRBJ2-6|TRBV20-1
TGCAGTGCTAGGGGGGGGACAGGGGGCGCTGGGGCCAACGTCCTGACTTTC
CSARGGTGGAGANVLTF
>TRBD2|-|TRBJ2-5|TRBV30
TGTGCCTGGAGTGCTACCCAGCGGGGACCCTTGTACCAAGAGACCCAGTACTTC
CAWSATQRGPLYQETQYF
>TRBD2|-|TRBJ2-1|TRBV27
TGTGCCAGCAGTTCTATACTAGCGGGGCCCTACAATGAGCAGTTCTTC
CASSSILAGPYNEQFF
>TRBD1|few|TRBJ1-1|TRBV4-1
TGCGCCAGCAGCCAAGGACAGGGTGCCACTGAAGCTTTCTTT
CASSQGQGATEAFF
>-|many|TRBJ2-7|TRBV6-5
TGTGCCAGCAGCGGGACCGGGGAGCAGTACTTC
CASSGTGEQYF
>TRBD1|few|TRBJ2-7|TRBV7-8
TGTGCCAGCAGCTTAATTGCGAGGGGGCGTTACGAGCAGTACTTC
CASSLIARGRYEQYF
>-|many|TRBJ1-1|TRBV29-1
TGCAGCGTTGTAGCAGGTGACACTGAAGCTTTCTTT
CSVVAGDTEAFF
>TRBD2|-|TRBJ2-7|TRBV11-1
TGTGCCAGCACTTACGGGACTAGCGGATACGAGCAGTACTTC
CASTYGTSGYEQYF
>-|few|TRBJ1-1|TRBV30
TGTGCCTGGAGTGTCGGGGGGGCCGCTGAAGCTTTCTTT
CAWSVGGAAEAFF
>TRBD2|-|TRBJ2-7|TRBV25-1
TGTGCCAGCAGAACACTCCCACTAGCGGGAGCCTACGAGCGGTACTTC
CASRTLPLAGAYERYF
>-|-|TRBJ2-6|TRBV6-5
TGTGCCAGCAGTCGGAACTCTGGGGCCACCGTCCTGACTTTC
CASSRNSGATVLTF
>TRBD2|many|TRBJ2-1|TRBV28
TGTGCCAGCAGCTCTCTCCGACTAGCGGGGATGGATGAGCAGTTCTTC
CASSSLRLAGMDEQFF
>TRBD2|many|TRBJ2-3|TRBV28
TGTGCCAGCAGTTTCAGACTAGCGGGGGATACGCAGTATTTT
CASSFRLAGDTQYF